Listed here are 28 T cell receptor beta chains from one sample, sequenced in a study of OX40 agonist ivuxolimab in advanced cancers. TCRdb's copy holds only in-frame clones and misses some; the assay was immunoSEQ multiplex PCR. Among tens of thousands of clones listed, 75% to 90% were seen once. Sample: CD4+ or CD8+ T cells sorted from blood, taken in a trial of the OX40 agonist ivuxolimab. The receptor set was obtained from an adult with an advanced solid tumor such as melanoma, head and neck, liver or kidney cancer.

In its sample, this clone was seen once. V gene TRBV2 combines with J gene TRBJ1-2; a weak D match, TRBD1 (6 bases). Deletions cut 5 bases from V and 2 bases from J, with 12 bases between. Germline CDR1 SNHLY, CDR2 FYNNEI. The CDR3 length is 14 residues. The DNA of the CDR3 is TGTGCCAGCAGTCGGGACACCTCAAACTATGGCTACACCTTC. Encoded protein: CASSRDTSNYGYTF.

The gene calls are TRBV28 and TRBJ2-5, with 8 bases matching TRBD1. The J call may be in error: the DNA end matches TRBJ2-7 better. This CDR3 region has 15 residues. The germline gives CDR1 MDHEN, CDR2 SYDVKM. CDR3 DNA sequence: TGTGCCAGCAGTTTGGGGGACAGGAAGAAATACGAGCAGTACTTC. It translates to CASSLGDRKKYEQYF.

V gene TRBV19 combines with J gene TRBJ2-7; 8 bases map to TRBD1. Germline lookup yields CDR1 LNHDA and CDR2 SQIVND (reference sequence). Losses at the gene ends were 3 bases for V and 4 bases for J; bases not matched to a gene: 5. The CDR3 covers 14 residues. The CDR3 is CASSISDRGYEQYF. DNA for the CDR3: TGTGCCAGTAGTATCAGCGACAGGGGATACGAGCAGTACTTC.

A remark on this clone: One end of the junction does not line up with germline, which may come from a read error. This chain connects TRBV18 to TRBJ1-5; 9 bases are shared with TRBD1. This CDR3 region has 16 residues. Germline V gene lookup returns CDR1 KGHSH and CDR2 LQKENI. The CDR3 DNA reads TGTGCCAGCTCCCCACAGGGGGCTACGAGCAATCAGCCCCAGCATTTT. The encoded protein is CASSPQGATSNQPQHF.

The rearrangement uses TRBV6-5 and TRBJ2-1, with 8 bases aligning to TRBD2. The ends lost 0 bases at V and 10 bases at J; junction bases unmatched: 2. CDR1 and CDR2 from the germline V gene are MNHEY and SVGAGI. This CDR3 spans 13 amino acids. This chain's CDR3 is CASSYSKREEQFF. The CDR3 DNA sequence: TGTGCCAGCAGTTACTCCAAGCGGGAGGAGCAGTTCTTC.

The chain combines TRBV7-9 with TRBJ1-1; possible D gene TRBD1, 6 bases. Trimming removed 3 bases from V and 7 bases from J, with 9 bases in between. Per germline, CDR1 SEHNR and CDR2 FQNEAQ (reference sequence). There are 12 residues in the CDR3. The CDR3 DNA sequence: TGTGCCAGCAGCTTTGGACAGAATGAAGCTTTCTTT. Its protein product is CASSFGQNEAFF.

The chain joins TRBV30 to TRBJ2-1; no firm D call. CDR1 and CDR2 (germline): GTSNPN, SVGIG (reference sequence). V lost 5 bases to trimming and J lost 0 bases, with 8 bases between them. The CDR3 consists of 13 residues. CDR3 amino acids: CAWGVSSYNEQFF. The CDR3 DNA reads TGTGCCTGGGGAGTTAGCTCCTACAATGAGCAGTTCTTC. The full variable domain, its missing parts supplied by reference TRBV30 and TRBJ2-1, is SQTIHQWPATLVQPVGSPLSLECTVEGTSNPNLYWYRQAAGRGLQLLFYSVGIGQISSEVPQNLSASRPQDRQFILSSKKLLLSDSGFYLCAWGVSSYNEQFFGPGTRLTVL.

This clone has just a few counts. This chain uses TRBV7-9 with TRBJ2-7; 10 nucleotides agree with TRBD2. J lost 1 base, V lost 5 bases, and 8 bases had no gene match. The V gene's germline CDR1 is SEHNR and CDR2 FQNEAQ (reference sequence). CDR3 length: 16 residues. This CDR3 is CASSHPRTSGSYEQYF. CDR3 in DNA: TGTGCCAGCAGCCATCCGAGGACTAGCGGTTCCTACGAGCAGTACTTC.

This chain joins TRBV19 and TRBJ2-4, with no clear D. CDR3 length: 13 amino acids. The V and J ends lost 6 bases and 5 bases respectively, with 11 bases between them. Germline CDR1 is LNHDA and CDR2 is SQIVND (reference sequence). The CDR3 DNA sequence: TGTGCCAGTAGCCCGGACGGTGAAAACATTCAGTACTTC. It translates to CASSPDGENIQYF.

V and J are TRBV7-9 and TRBJ2-5; D is ambiguous. Germline V gene lookup returns CDR1 SEHNR and CDR2 FQNEAQ (reference sequence). Between the trimmed V and J ends, which lost 11 bases and 2 bases, there was a span of 15 bases. This CDR3 region has 13 residues. CDR3 sequence: CAEQVSGQETQYF. CDR3 DNA: TGTGCCGAACAAGTGAGTGGGCAAGAGACCCAGTACTTC.

This clone was detected a few times. This chain links TRBV14 with TRBJ1-5; D is ambiguous. From germline, CDR1 is SGHDN and CDR2 FVKESK. This CDR3 is built from 15 residues. Trimming took off 4 bases at V and 3 bases at J, with 13 bases between the two ends. The CDR3 region has the DNA TGTGCCAGCAGCCGGGTCGCGCCCCCCAATCAGCCCCAGCATTTT. Residues: CASSRVAPPNQPQHF.

The chain uses TRBV5-1 and TRBJ1-1, with a possible D match to TRBD1 (5 bases). Trimming pared 2 bases from V and 0 bases from J, leaving 11 bases between. There are 15 residues in the CDR3. Germline V gives CDR1 SGHRS, CDR2 YFSETQ. Here the CDR3 reads CASSFSPGLNTEAFF. DNA for the CDR3: TGCGCCAGCAGCTTTTCGCCAGGGCTGAACACTGAAGCTTTCTTT.

The rearrangement uses TRBV7-9 and TRBJ1-2, with D perhaps TRBD1 (5 bases). CDR1 is SEHNR, CDR2 FQNEAQ, per germline (reference sequence). The germline V and J ends were trimmed by 6 bases and 5 bases, with 22 bases remaining between them. The CDR3 has 16 amino acids. The DNA for the CDR3 is TGTGCCAGCAGTAACGGAGGGACCGTCTCTATATATGGCTACACCTTC. Translated, it gives CASSNGGTVSIYGYTF.

The CDR3 DNA reads TGTGCCACCAGCAGGCGGACTAGCGGCTACGAGCAGTACTTC. This encodes CATSRRTSGYEQYF. This rearrangement joins TRBV15 to TRBJ2-7; 10 bases fit TRBD2. The CDR3 sequence is 14 residues long. Germline CDR1 and CDR2: LNHNV and YYDKDF (reference sequence). Trimming took 3 bases from V and 3 from J; bases not matched to a gene: 2.

J is TRBJ2-3 and V is TRBV27; a possible D gene is TRBD2 (6 bases). The ends were cut back, 5 bases at V and 6 bases at J, with 24 bases in the middle. The CDR3 runs 17 residues. Germline values: CDR1 MNHEY, CDR2 SMNVEV (reference sequence). For the CDR3, the DNA is TGTGCCAGCAGTATCCACTTCGGCCGGGAGAGGGTTGATACGCAGTATTTT. Its translation: CASSIHFGRERVDTQYF.

J is TRBJ2-7 and V is TRBV14; D remains ambiguous. Looked up from germline, CDR1 is SGHDN and CDR2 is FVKESK. The CDR3 consists of 15 residues. V lost 2 bases to trimming and J lost 3 bases, with 14 bases between them. The CDR3 sequence: CASSQLLRKYYEQYF. The DNA for the CDR3 is TGTGCCAGCAGCCAATTGCTCCGGAAGTACTACGAGCAGTACTTC.

This chain joins TRBV30 and TRBJ2-3; the D gene is possibly TRBD1 (5 bases). The CDR3 totals 15 residues. Germline V gene data show CDR1 as GTSNPN and CDR2 as SVGIG (reference sequence). Trimming cost V 0 bases and J 3 bases, with 13 bases left between them. CDR3 protein: CAWSVLGAGTDTQYF. CDR3 nucleotides: TGTGCCTGGAGTGTCCTAGGGGCCGGAACAGATACGCAGTATTTT.

This clone appeared a single time. The J gene is TRBJ1-5, the V gene TRBV27; TRBD1 is a possible D gene (6 bases). Germline loops: CDR1 MNHEY, CDR2 SMNVEV (reference sequence). The CDR3 has 15 residues. V was cut by 2 bases and J by 3 bases, with 11 bases left in between. DNA of the CDR3: TGTGCCAGCAGTTTAGGGCAGGGGCCCAATCAGCCCCAGCATTTT. It specifies CASSLGQGPNQPQHF.

This clone was picked up one time. The chain is built from TRBV6-6 and TRBJ2-7, with 8 bases aligning to TRBD1. J gave up 4 bases and V 2 bases, and 7 bases lay outside the gene matches. CDR1 and CDR2 from the germline V gene are MNHNY and SVGAGI (reference sequence). This CDR3 spans 15 amino acids. CDR3 sequence reads: CASSYVEQGAYEQYF. The CDR3, as DNA: TGTGCCAGCAGTTACGTCGAGCAGGGGGCGTACGAGCAGTACTTC.

This rearrangement joins TRBV28 to TRBJ2-5; TRBD2 agrees at 7 bases. CDR1 MDHEN and CDR2 SYDVKM come from the germline V gene. J was trimmed by 2 bases and V by 5 bases; bases with no gene match: 17. The CDR3 is 18 amino acids. The CDR3 protein is CASSAGTSATGGQETQYF. The CDR3 nucleotides are TGTGCCAGCAGTGCCGGGACTTCTGCGACCGGGGGGCAAGAGACCCAGTACTTC.

This clone was detected only once. The V call is TRBV6-6, the J call TRBJ2-7; 7 positions agree with TRBD1. Trimming cost V 6 bases and J 2 bases; bases outside gene matches: 10. The CDR3 runs to 15 residues. CDR1 and CDR2 (germline): MNHNY, SVGAGI (reference sequence). The CDR3 DNA sequence: TGTGCCAGCAGCCGAGGGACAGAACTCCCCTACGAGCAGTACTTC. Its translation: CASSRGTELPYEQYF.

V is TRBV5-6 and J is TRBJ2-1; weak D call: TRBD1 (6 bases). Trimming removed 5 bases at V and 3 bases at J, with 12 bases between. Looked up from germline, CDR1 is SGHDT and CDR2 is YYEEEE. The CDR3 sequence is 14 residues long. DNA for the CDR3: TGTGCCAGCAGGCTGGGGGCTGACTACAATGAGCAGTTCTTC. Translating gives CASRLGADYNEQFF.

This clone was observed a few times. The chain has TRBV7-9 and TRBJ1-5; D gene ambiguous. Germline CDR1 and CDR2: SEHNR and FQNEAQ (reference sequence). V was pared by 2 bases and J by 0 bases, with 8 bases between. The CDR3 runs 15 residues. CDR3 in amino acids: CASSLSRDSNQPQHF. As DNA, the CDR3 is TGTGCCAGCAGCTTATCACGGGATAGCAATCAGCCCCAGCATTTT.

This clone turned up a few times. CDR3 nucleotide sequence: TGTGCCAGCAGCACCGGGACTAGCGGGAGAGGGTACACAGATACGCAGTATTTT. Translated, it gives CASSTGTSGRGYTDTQYF. J is TRBJ2-3 and V is TRBV5-6, with TRBD2 identical over 14 bases. Germline-derived CDR1 and CDR2 are SGHDT and YYEEEE. V shed 4 bases, J shed 2 bases, and the junction held 9 bases outside the gene matches. CDR3 length: 18 amino acids.

The genes are TRBV21-1 and TRBJ2-4. TRBV21-1 is deemed a pseudogene. CDR3 length: 13 residues. The CDR3 DNA reads TGTGCCAGCAGCAAGGGCTGGGGTCACATTCAGTACTTC. It translates to CASSKGWGHIQYF.

The chain recombines TRBV4-2 with TRBJ2-3; D is possibly TRBD1 (5 bases). This CDR3 is 17 amino acids long. Germline-derived CDR1 and CDR2 are LGHNA and YNFKEQ. V dropped 3 bases and J dropped 2 bases, with 18 bases sitting between them. The CDR3 sequence: CASSQTEDGPNTDTQYF. The CDR3 nucleotides are TGTGCCAGCAGCCAGACAGAAGACGGACCCAACACAGATACGCAGTATTTT.

This sequence joins TRBV7-9 and TRBJ1-2, with TRBD1 as a possible D gene (6 bases). The V end was cut by 2 bases, the J end by 5 bases, with 12 bases between. This CDR3 has 14 residues. From germline, CDR1 is SEHNR and CDR2 FQNEAQ (reference sequence). The CDR3 reads CASSLRDTEYGYTF. The CDR3 nucleotides read TGTGCCAGCAGCTTACGGGACACCGAATATGGCTACACCTTC.

The chain joins TRBV4-1 to TRBJ2-7, with TRBD2 as a possible D gene (6 bases). The CDR3 extends over 15 amino acids. V dropped 1 base and J dropped 3 bases, with 13 bases sitting between them. Germline assignment: CDR1 MGHRA and CDR2 YSYEKL. The chain's CDR3 is CASSQVAGPIYEQYF. For the CDR3, the DNA is TGCGCCAGCAGCCAAGTGGCGGGACCGATCTACGAGCAGTACTTC.